This T cell receptor (beta chain) came from a study of CD8 T cells in Susac syndrome. Study context: There were Susac syndrome patients who were therapy-naive at blood draw, others on corticosteroids, and others on intravenous immunoglobulin alone.

Random hexamers were used to reverse transcribe an amount of roughly 0.5 to 1 ug RNA. TCR beta CDR3 was amplified by immunoSEQ multiplex PCR. This amplification extended across 54 Vbeta and 13 Jbeta segments. TCRdb reprocessed the immunoSEQ multiplex PCR reads via MiXCR and lists one record per CDR3 protein. This table holds about 83,000 distinct CDR3 sequences, roughly 96% found once. Negative magnetic isolation gave CD8+ and CD4+ cells; FACS enriched CD8+ TEMRA. Trimming pared 5 bases from V and 4 bases from J, leaving 14 bases between. The CDR3 is 14 amino acids. Germline V gene lookup returns CDR1 PRHDT and CDR2 FYEKMQ (reference sequence).

The origin of this receptor is a human donor with Susac syndrome. The rearrangement uses TRBV13 and TRBJ1-2, with D perhaps TRBD1 (5 bases). Sequenced material: CD8+ T cells from PBMCs. The DNA of the CDR3 is TGTGCCAGCAGCCCCGGCAGGGTTGGCTATGGCTACACCTTC. Its protein product is CASSPGRVGYGYTF.